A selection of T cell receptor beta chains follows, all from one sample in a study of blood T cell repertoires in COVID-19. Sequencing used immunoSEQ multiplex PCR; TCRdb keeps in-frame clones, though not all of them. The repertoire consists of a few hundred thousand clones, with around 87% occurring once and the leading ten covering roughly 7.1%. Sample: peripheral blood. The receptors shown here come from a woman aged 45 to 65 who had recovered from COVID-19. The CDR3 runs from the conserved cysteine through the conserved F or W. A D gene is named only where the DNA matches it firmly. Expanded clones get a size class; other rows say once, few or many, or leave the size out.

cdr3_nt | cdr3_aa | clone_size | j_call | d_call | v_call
TGTGCCAGCAGTCAGGGCAATCAGCCCCAGCATTTT | CASSQGNQPQHF | . | TRBJ1-5 | . | TRBV3-1/TRBV3-2
TGTGCCATCTCGCTAGCACCCACAGATACGCAGTATTTT | CAISLAPTDTQYF | once | TRBJ2-3 | . | TRBV10-3
TGTGCCAGCAGCACCGGGACAGCCCATCAGCCCCAGCATTTT | CASSTGTAHQPQHF | . | TRBJ1-5 | TRBD1 | TRBV2
TGTGCCAGCAGTTTACGGTCCTCGGGACAGGGTATGGCAAACACCATATATTTT | CASSLRSSGQGMANTIYF | few | TRBJ1-3 | TRBD1 | TRBV28
TGTGCCAGCAGAGTAGCGGGAGTCTCCCGACACGAGCAGTACTTC | CASRVAGVSRHEQYF | . | TRBJ2-7 | TRBD2 | TRBV7-2
TGTGCTAGTGGTTTGTCGGGTGGCGAGCAGTACTTC | CASGLSGGEQYF | once | TRBJ2-7 | . | TRBV12-5
TGTGCCAGCAGCCCCAGGACAGGGGGCGGCTATGGCTACACCTTC | CASSPRTGGGYGYTF | . | TRBJ1-2 | TRBD1 | TRBV28
TGTGCCTGGAGTGCGCGAGGACAGGGGAATGGCGATGAGCAGTTCTTC | CAWSARGQGNGDEQFF | . | TRBJ2-1 | TRBD1 | TRBV30
TGTGCCAGCTCACCCGGACTAGCTCAAGAGACCCAGTACTTC | CASSPGLAQETQYF | . | TRBJ2-5 | TRBD2 | TRBV18
TGCGCCAGCGGCCGGGACAGGGCCCTCTATGGCTACACCTTC | CASGRDRALYGYTF | . | TRBJ1-2 | TRBD1 | TRBV5-1
TGTGCCAGCAGTTTCGGAGATCAGCCCCAGCATTTT | CASSFGDQPQHF | once | TRBJ1-5 | . | TRBV12-3/TRBV12-4
TGTGCCAGCAGCTTGGCAGGGATCATGAACACTGAAGCTTTCTTT | CASSLAGIMNTEAFF | . | TRBJ1-1 | . | TRBV7-2
TGTGCCAGCAGCTTAGAATCATCCACTTTTGGCGAGCAGTACTTC | CASSLESSTFGEQYF | . | TRBJ2-7 | . | TRBV7-8
TGTGCCAGCAGCTTAGTGAGGTATGAGCAGTTCTTC | CASSLVRYEQFF | . | TRBJ2-1 | . | TRBV7-8
TGTGCCAGCAGCGCGTCGATTGGAAACACCATATATTTT | CASSASIGNTIYF | . | TRBJ1-3 | . | TRBV27
TGTGCCAGCAGACTAACAGGGATTGGAGAGACCCAGTACTTC | CASRLTGIGETQYF | . | TRBJ2-5 | . | TRBV11-2
TGCGCCAGCAGCCAAGGGGGGGGTCGCACAGATACGCAGTATTTT | CASSQGGGRTDTQYF | . | TRBJ2-3 | TRBD2 | TRBV4-3
TGTGCCAGCAGTTACTCTGATCAGCGGGGTACCTACGAGCAGTACTTC | CASSYSDQRGTYEQYF | . | TRBJ2-7 | TRBD2 | TRBV6-2/TRBV6-3
TGTGCCATCAGGAGAGACAGGGACCAAGAGACCCAGTACTTC | CAIRRDRDQETQYF | once | TRBJ2-5 | TRBD1 | TRBV10-3
TGTGCCAGCAGAACCGGACAGGCCGCAGATACGCAGTATTTT | CASRTGQAADTQYF | . | TRBJ2-3 | TRBD1 | TRBV6-5
TGTGCCAGCAGCGAGAACCCGGGATTCTCTGGAAACACCATATATTTT | CASSENPGFSGNTIYF | . | TRBJ1-3 | . | TRBV9
TGTGCCAGCAGCCGTACAGGAACCCCACAAGAGACCCAGTACTTC | CASSRTGTPQETQYF | . | TRBJ2-5 | . | TRBV11-1
TGTGCCTGGAGTTACGGGGGTTATAGCAATCAGCCCCAGCATTTT | CAWSYGGYSNQPQHF | few | TRBJ1-5 | . | TRBV30
TGTGCCAGCAGCTTAGTAATTCGGGACTATGGGAGAGGGCAGTACTTC | CASSLVIRDYGRGQYF | . | TRBJ2-7 | TRBD2 | TRBV7-2